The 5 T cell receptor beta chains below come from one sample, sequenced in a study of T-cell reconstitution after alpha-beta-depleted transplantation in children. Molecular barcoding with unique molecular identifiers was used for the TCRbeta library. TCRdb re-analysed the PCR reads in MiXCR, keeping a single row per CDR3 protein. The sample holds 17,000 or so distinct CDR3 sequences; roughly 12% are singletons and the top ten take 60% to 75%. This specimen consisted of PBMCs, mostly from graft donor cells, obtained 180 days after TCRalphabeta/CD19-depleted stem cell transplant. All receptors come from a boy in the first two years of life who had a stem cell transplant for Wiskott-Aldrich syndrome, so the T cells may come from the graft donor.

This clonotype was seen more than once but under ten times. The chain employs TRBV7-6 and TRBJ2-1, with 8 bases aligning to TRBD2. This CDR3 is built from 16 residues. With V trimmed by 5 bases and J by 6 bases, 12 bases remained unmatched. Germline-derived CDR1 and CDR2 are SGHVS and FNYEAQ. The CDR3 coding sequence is TGTGCCAGCAGCCAACTAGCGGTTGGCCGGGGCAATGAGCAGTTCTTC. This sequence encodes CASSQLAVGRGNEQFF.

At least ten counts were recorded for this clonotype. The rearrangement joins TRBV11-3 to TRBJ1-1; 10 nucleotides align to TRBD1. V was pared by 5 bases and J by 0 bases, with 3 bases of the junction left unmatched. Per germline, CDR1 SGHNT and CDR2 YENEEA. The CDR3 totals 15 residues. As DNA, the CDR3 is TGTGCCAGCAGCAAGGGACAGGGGTTGAACACTGAAGCTTTCTTT. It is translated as CASSKGQGLNTEAFF.

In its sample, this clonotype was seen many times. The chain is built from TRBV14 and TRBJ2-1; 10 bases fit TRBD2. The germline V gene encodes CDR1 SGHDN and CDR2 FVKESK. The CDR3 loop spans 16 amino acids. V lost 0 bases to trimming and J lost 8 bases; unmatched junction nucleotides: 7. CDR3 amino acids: CASSQDRLAGEDEQFF. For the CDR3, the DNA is TGTGCCAGCAGCCAAGATCGGCTAGCGGGAGAGGATGAGCAGTTCTTC.

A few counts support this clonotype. DNA of the CDR3: TGCAGTGCTATCCAGGGGGACCAGCCCCAGCATTTT. As protein: CSAIQGDQPQHF. V gene TRBV20-1 combines with J gene TRBJ1-5; 7 bases are shared with TRBD1. The CDR3 runs 12 residues. Trimming took 4 bases from V and 7 from J; bases not matched to a gene: 4. Germline-derived CDR1 and CDR2 are DFQATT and SNEGSKA (reference sequence).

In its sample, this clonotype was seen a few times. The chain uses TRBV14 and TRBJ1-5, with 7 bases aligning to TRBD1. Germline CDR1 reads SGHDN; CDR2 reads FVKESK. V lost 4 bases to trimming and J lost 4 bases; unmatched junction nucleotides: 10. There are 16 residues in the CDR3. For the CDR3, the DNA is TGTGCCAGCAGCCTATCGACAGGGTGGAATAATCAGCCCCAGCATTTT. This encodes CASSLSTGWNNQPQHF.